This T cell receptor beta chain comes out of a study of blood T cell repertoires in COVID-19. Study-wide background: The analysed material was cDNA or gDNA that came from T cells, B-cell-depleted T cells, or PBMCs.

Per germline, CDR1 SGHDT and CDR2 YYEEEE. J was trimmed by 5 bases and V by 3 bases; bases with no gene match: 10. The CDR3 has 16 residues. Original processing notes: Reference gene primer amplification gave estimated nucleated cell counts. Profiling relied on immunoSEQ multiplex PCR, and the TCRdb table lists in-frame clones only, not all of them. Clone size and V and J calls were adopted from that table, with D and trimming inferred from the DNA. The data contain about 170,000 clones, about 85% of them seen just once; the ten biggest clones take up 6.5% to 7.5%. The sequencing input was peripheral blood. This sequence was found in a man at least 80 years old with COVID-19, enrolled during active disease. The J gene is TRBJ1-2, the V gene TRBV5-6; TRBD1 matches at 10 bases. CDR3: CASSWGTGEGKYGYTF. The CDR3 DNA reads as TGTGCCAGCAGCTGGGGGACAGGGGAAGGGAAATATGGCTACACCTTC. The entire variable domain, with the rest obtained from reference TRBV5-6 and TRBJ1-2, is as follows: DAGVTQSPTHLIKTRGQQVTLRCSPKSGHDTVSWYQQALGQGPQFIFQYYEEEERQRGNFPDRFSGHQFPNYSSELNVNALLLGDSALYLCASSWGTGEGKYGYTFGSGTRLTVV.